This TCR beta chain was found in a study of CD8+CD57+ T cells in acquired aplastic anemia. Study in general: Sorted CD4+ and CD8+ cells gave an average of approximately 3 ug of DNA.

Findings and caveats of the study: Patients shared about 30 CD8+ CDR3 sequences with controls. For CD8+ Simpson's diversity, patients and controls showed no significant difference.

About this clonotype itself: Antigen: not known.

Genomic DNA provided the template from which TCR beta VDJ and CDR3 profiles were obtained. TCRdb called the reads again in MiXCR, with one record for every CDR3 protein. The profile covers about 190,000 distinct CDR3 sequences, with 50% to 55% appearing a single time and 16% taken by the ten largest. This CDR3 comprises 15 residues. Trimming cost V 4 bases and J 5 bases; bases outside gene matches: 5. Per the germline V gene, CDR1 is SGHTA and CDR2 is FQGNSA. This sequence joins TRBV7-2 and TRBJ2-3; 11 positions agree with TRBD2. Material: sorted CD4+, CD8+, or CD8+CD57+ T cells (not recorded which) from PBMCs. The clonotype was recovered from a human donor in good health, serving as a control. The CDR3 region has the DNA TGTGCCAGCAGCTCACTAGCGGGGGTGTTAGATACGCAGTATTTT. It specifies CASSSLAGVLDTQYF. Complete variable domain (other parts from reference TRBV7-2 and TRBJ2-3): GAGVSQSPSNKVTEKGKDVELRCDPISGHTALYWYRQSLGQGLEFLIYFQGNSAPDKSGLPSDRFSAERTGGSVSTLTIQRTQQEDSAVYLCASSSLAGVLDTQYFGPGTRLTVL.